Sequencing of this T cell receptor (beta chain) was carried out in a study of T and B cells in COVID-19 patients (dated by TCRdb to 2018 to 2020). With regard to the full study: Using TRB and IGH repertoire sequencing of peripheral blood, the study characterized adaptive immunity in COVID-19 patients who had active infection or had recovered. A recovered cohort was made up of more than 15 patients contributing around 20 samples, mostly after mild to moderate COVID-19 managed as outpatients. The recovered cohort had a median age of about 30 years, compared with approximately 70 years in the active-infection cohort. Critical illness requiring mechanical ventilation or ECMO was present in about 65% of the 20 patients in the active-infection cohort. Comorbidities linked to unfavorable COVID-19 outcome were present in about 90% of the 20 patients in the active-infection cohort. The TCR and BCR sequence repository comprised fewer than 40 patients and over 60 time points, with over 7 million TCR sequences analysed. A couple of patients were in both the active and recovered cohorts because samples existed from active disease and from after recovery. Repertoire analyses used an age-matched reference group of 40 or so healthy donors who were negative for COVID-19 antibodies as the comparison. As many as 9 follow-up blood samples were taken per patient, and some of the samples covered different disease stages within the same individual.

Paper-wide results and their limitations: Specific T cell subsets (CD4+/Treg/CD8+) and sorted SARS-CoV-2-responsive or tetramer+ T cells had not yet been sequenced, with those experiments still ongoing. Patients with COVID-19 were reported to show strongly skewed TRBV/TRBJ gene usage. A total of 2,331 exclusive TCR clusters, including 31 low-pGen clusters, were found in the recovered cohort. The size of the cohort was considered insufficient for assessing HLA contributions to COVID-19 susceptibility or severity. Prospective validation of the reported TCR clusters was stated to be required before clinical use. Few blood samples were available from mildly ill patients while symptoms were present, and early samples from severe cases were likewise scarce. TRB repertoires were highly clonal in active COVID-19, whereas diversity and richness at recovery rose above healthy donor levels.

A single count supports this clonotype. No cognate antigen has been identified for it. Qualities for individual bases were not recorded, and no much larger clone is one base off. One read alone is weak evidence. Taken from cysteine to phenylalanine, the CDR3 has 12 residues. Just CDR3 DNA is preserved here, 36 bases in frame from base 1. The germline V gene supplies CDR1 SGHAT and CDR2 FQNNGV. Deletion took 7 bases off V and 7 bases off J, with a span of 13 bases between the germline ends. TCRdb lists the instrument as Illumina MiSeq. Multiplex PCR with BIOMED2 TRB-A/B primer pools was used to amplify the TRB rearrangements. Illumina-compatible adapters and 7-nucleotide sample barcodes were attached to the amplicons through two consecutive PCRs. Phusion HS II polymerase was used for all library PCRs. The amplicons were purified from gel with the NucleoSpin Gel and PCR Clean-up kit, measured on Qubit, and then pooled at 3.5 to 4 nM. Before Illumina next-generation sequencing, the quality of the amplicon pool was assessed on an Agilent 2100 Bioanalyzer. Per the source publication's procedure: Annotation of TRB rearrangements was performed with MiXCR 3.0.8 using the default MiXCR reference library. Non-productive reads and sequences with fewer than 2 reads were excluded, and each unique CDR3 nucleotide sequence counted as one clone. R 3.5.1 was used to calculate clonality, diversity, richness and V-J gene usage. TCR clustering by CDR3 similarity used GLIPH2, with generation probabilities calculated by OLGA. GLIPH2 clusters were kept only when the clusters contained at least four unique TCR clonotypes present in at least three individuals. TCRdb cleaned the public reads at Q25 with fastp, built clones with MiXCR and kept in-frame beta chains. CDR3 protein duplicates are merged, each entry listing the most common genes and DNA. The V and J calls here are based on TCRdb, not the publication. The sample table shows more than 4,500 distinct CDR3 sequences, and around 26% are seen once. Of the sample, 5.4% is held by the ten largest clones.

Genomic DNA extracted from blood, in amounts of roughly 240-550 ng, served as the starting material for amplifying TRB repertoires. The source of this sequence is a human donor with active COVID-19. Source material: blood. The V and J genes are TRBV11-2 and TRBJ1-2, with the D gene uncertain. In nucleotides, the sequence is TGTGCCAGCACCGATCAAGGGTTTGGCTACACCTTC. The encoded protein is CASTDQGFGYTF.